Sequencing of this T cell receptor (beta chain) was carried out in a study of blood T cell repertoires in COVID-19. Whole-study context: COVID-19 samples, acute and convalescent, were from the United States, Italy and Spain. Sample material is recorded as cDNA or gDNA derived from T cells, B-cell-depleted T cells, or PBMCs.

Under the authors' procedure: Scientists estimated how many nucleated cells there were by amplifying reference gene primers. Using immunoSEQ multiplex PCR, the repertoire was profiled, and TCRdb retains in-frame clones only, with some absent. That table is the source of V, J and clone size, and D and trimming were worked out from the DNA. The data contain around 300,000 clones, around 89% of them singletons. The V end lost 0 bases, the J end lost 3 bases, and 5 bases lay between the germline ends. The CDR3 has 14 residues. Germline CDR1 SGHNT, CDR2 YENEEA. Seattle patients were enrolled during active infection and followed longitudinally.

This clonotype was obtained from a woman in her 40s with COVID-19, enrolled during active disease. The sample consisted of peripheral blood. This chain links TRBV11-3 with TRBJ2-2; D call uncertain. CDR3 DNA: TGTGCCAGCAGCTTAGAGTCCGACACCGGGGAGCTGTTTTTT. Its protein product is CASSLESDTGELFF.